This T cell receptor (beta chain) was profiled in a study of blood T cell repertoires in COVID-19. Study as a whole: Researchers got acute and convalescent COVID-19 samples from the United States, Italy and Spain.

The CDR3 covers 16 residues. The V end was cut by 6 bases, the J end by 3 bases, with 18 bases between. Germline V gene data show CDR1 as KGHSH and CDR2 as LQKENI. Methods used by the authors: Reference gene primer amplification gave nucleated cell count estimates. TCRdb's copy holds only in-frame clones and misses some; the assay was immunoSEQ multiplex PCR. For V, J and clone size, that table is used; D and trimming come from the DNA. The sample holds 70,000 or so clones, about 80% seen once. Sequencing used peripheral blood. The chain carries TRBV18 and TRBJ1-3; D is ambiguous. The source of this sequence is a woman in her seventies with acute or convalescent COVID-19. The CDR3 DNA is TGTGCCAGCTCGGGCGGGAGCAGAAATATTGGAAACACCATATATTTT. Its protein is CASSGGSRNIGNTIYF.